The rows below give T cell receptor beta chains drawn from one sample of a study of T-cell memory formation after mild COVID-19. One entry per CDR3 protein results from TCRdb running MiXCR on the 5' RACE reads. The table includes around 430,000 distinct CDR3 sequences, 16% detected once. The sequencing input was PBMCs or a T cell subset sorted from them (not recorded which). The source of these receptors is a young man who had mild COVID-19 (a few samples of this study predate the infection). Cell type and time point are not known. Each CDR3 is given with its conserved first and last residue. A D gene is named only where the DNA matches it firmly. Rows may omit the clone size; those that give it use once, few, many or a size class.

TRBJ1-5	TRBD1	15	TRBV10-3	many	TGTGCCATCAGTGAGCCAGGACAGGATGATCAGCCCCAGCATTTT	CAISEPGQDDQPQHF
TRBJ2-7	TRBD1	15	TRBV7-2	NA	TGTGCCAGCAGCATCGGACAGGGTATTGGGTACGAGCAGTACTTC	CASSIGQGIGYEQYF
TRBJ1-5	NA	14	TRBV28	few	TGTGCCAGCAGTTTATTGCACTACCTTCGGCCCCAGCATTTT	CASSLLHYLRPQHF
TRBJ1-1	NA	11	TRBV12-3/TRBV12-4	NA	TGTGCCAGCAGCTCTCTCACTGAAGCTTTCTTT	CASSSLTEAFF
TRBJ1-1	NA	13	TRBV11-1	NA	TGTGCCAGCAGCCAACTGGGGGGGGGAGAAGCTTTCTTT	CASSQLGGGEAFF
TRBJ1-1	NA	15	TRBV19	few	TGTGCCAGTAGTGTCCTAGTGGGGCGGTATACTGAAGCTTTCTTT	CASSVLVGRYTEAFF
TRBJ2-2	NA	14	TRBV20-1	few	TGCAGTGCACGACAGAAATGGATCGCCGGGGAGCTGTTTTTT	CSARQKWIAGELFF
TRBJ2-5	TRBD2	19	TRBV4-1	NA	TGCGCCAGCAGTCTCCAATGGACTAGCGGGGTGTCGTGGTCAGAGACCCAGTACTTC	CASSLQWTSGVSWSETQYF
TRBJ2-2	NA	14	TRBV12-3/TRBV12-4	many	TGTGCCAGCAGTTCCGGGTTAAACACCGGGGAGCTGTTTTTT	CASSSGLNTGELFF
TRBJ2-3	NA	14	TRBV5-1	few	TGCGCCAGCAGCTATGGCCAGCTCACAGATACGCAGTATTTT	CASSYGQLTDTQYF
TRBJ2-7	NA	14	TRBV5-1	NA	TGCGCCAGCAGCTTGACAGGGCCTCCCTACGAGCAGTACTTC	CASSLTGPPYEQYF
TRBJ1-2	NA	14	TRBV20-1	few	TGCAGTGCCCCAGAAGCGGCGGTTAACTATGGCTACACCTTC	CSAPEAAVNYGYTF
TRBJ2-7	NA	14	TRBV5-1	NA	TGCGCCAGCAGCTTAACGGGACCAGCCTACGAGCAGTACTTC	CASSLTGPAYEQYF
TRBJ1-2	NA	11	TRBV4-1	many	TGCGCCAGCAGCCAACGGGATGGCTACACCTTC	CASSQRDGYTF
TRBJ1-4	TRBD1	16	TRBV28	NA	TGTGCCAGCAGTCAAGGGGGGGGACAGGGTCGCGAAAAACTGTTTTTT	CASSQGGGQGREKLFF
TRBJ2-2	NA	14	TRBV12-3/TRBV12-4	NA	TGTGCCAGCAGGGGCGGGGCTGGAACCGGGGAGCTGTTTTTT	CASRGGAGTGELFF
TRBJ1-4	NA	15	TRBV18	NA	TGTGCCAGCTCCCGAGGACACGTTATTAATGAAAAACTGTTTTTT	CASSRGHVINEKLFF
TRBJ1-1	NA	15	TRBV11-1	NA	TGTGCCAGCAGCTTAGCCGGGGGACGTAACACTGAAGCTTTCTTT	CASSLAGGRNTEAFF
TRBJ2-5	TRBD1	15	TRBV7-8	NA	TGTGCCAGCACCAAGGACAGGGGGAGGTGGGAGACCCAGTACTTC	CASTKDRGRWETQYF
TRBJ2-7	NA	15	TRBV7-9	NA	TGTGCCAGCAGCTACTCTCGGCAGGCTCCCTACGAGCAGTACTTC	CASSYSRQAPYEQYF
TRBJ1-6	NA	13	TRBV11-2	NA	TGTGCCAGCAGCTTAGGAGAGCTCTCACCCCTCCACTTT	CASSLGELSPLHF
TRBJ2-7	NA	14	TRBV7-9	few	TGTGCCAGCAGCCCCAGCATTAGCTCCTACGAGCAGTACTTC	CASSPSISSYEQYF
TRBJ2-5	NA	12	TRBV6-2/TRBV6-3	few	TGTGCCAGCAGTTACGATGAAGAGACCCAGTACTTC	CASSYDEETQYF
TRBJ2-3	TRBD2	15	TRBV6-4	many	TGTGCCAGCAGTGACTCTAGCGGGGGGCCAGATACGCAGTATTTT	CASSDSSGGPDTQYF
TRBJ1-4	NA	14	TRBV20-1	NA	TGCAGTGCCCGAAACCTAGCAACTAATGAAAAACTGTTTTTT	CSARNLATNEKLFF
TRBJ2-7	TRBD1	14	TRBV7-2	many	TGTGCCAGCAGCTCGCCGGGACAGGGCTACGAGCAGTACTTC	CASSSPGQGYEQYF
TRBJ1-1	NA	14	TRBV12-3/TRBV12-4	NA	TGTGCCAGCAGTTTAGCAGGGGATGGGACTGAAGCTTTCTTT	CASSLAGDGTEAFF
TRBJ1-1	NA	13	TRBV29-1	NA	TGCAGCGTTGTACATGGAGTACACACTGAAGCTTTCTTT	CSVVHGVHTEAFF
TRBJ2-1	TRBD1	15	TRBV11-2	few	TGTGCCAGCAGCTTAGGACAGGGACCGCACAATGAGCAGTTCTTC	CASSLGQGPHNEQFF
TRBJ2-5	NA	15	TRBV5-6	few	TGTGCCAGCAGCTCCTACCTTTGGGACCAAGAGACCCAGTACTTC	CASSSYLWDQETQYF
TRBJ1-5	NA	15	TRBV6-5	few	TGTGCCAGCAGTTACTCAGGGTACAGCAATCAGCCCCAGCATTTT	CASSYSGYSNQPQHF
TRBJ2-7	NA	14	TRBV4-2	NA	TGTGCCAGCAGCCAAGATTCCGGGATGGGGGAGCAGTACTTC	CASSQDSGMGEQYF
TRBJ2-7	TRBD1	15	TRBV5-1	NA	TGCGCCAGCAGCTTGCTGGGACAGTATGCATACGAGCAGTACTTC	CASSLLGQYAYEQYF
TRBJ1-2	NA	14	TRBV27	few	TGTGCCAGCAGTTCCAACCAGGACTACTATGGCTACACCTTC	CASSSNQDYYGYTF
TRBJ2-1	NA	12	TRBV5-1	NA	TGCGCCAGCAGCCGCAACTCTGATGAGCAGTTCTTC	CASSRNSDEQFF
TRBJ2-1	TRBD2	15	TRBV5-1	few	TGCGCCAGCAGCTTGGAAGGCCCTAGCGGCAATGAGCAGTTCTTC	CASSLEGPSGNEQFF
TRBJ1-6	TRBD1	15	TRBV4-3	NA	TGCGCCAGCAGCCAAGATCCTACAGGGGAACTGCCCCTCCACTTT	CASSQDPTGELPLHF
TRBJ1-1	NA	15	TRBV7-9	NA	TGTGCCAGCAGCCTGAGACAGGCCATGAACACTGAAGCTTTCTTT	CASSLRQAMNTEAFF
TRBJ1-1	NA	15	TRBV7-9	few	TGTGCCAGCAGCTTGCCGAGAGGTGTGAGCACTGAAGCTTTCTTT	CASSLPRGVSTEAFF
TRBJ2-1	NA	13	TRBV7-2	many	TGTGCCAGCAGCTTCGATGGGGTCGGTGAGCAGTTCTTC	CASSFDGVGEQFF
TRBJ1-5	NA	16	TRBV29-1	NA	TGCAGCGTTGAAATGTACCCGGGTCTTTTCAATCAGCCCCAGCATTTT	CSVEMYPGLFNQPQHF
TRBJ1-5	NA	14	TRBV7-9	few	TGTGCCAGCAGTCAAGCCGACGGAAATCAGCCCCAGCATTTT	CASSQADGNQPQHF
TRBJ2-2	NA	14	TRBV7-3	NA	TGTGCCAGCAGCTGGGGACTTTACACCGGGGAGCTGTTTTTT	CASSWGLYTGELFF
TRBJ1-6	NA	13	TRBV11-3	NA	TGTGCCAGCAGCGTGACAGAGAATTCACCCCTCCACTTT	CASSVTENSPLHF
TRBJ1-3	NA	16	TRBV20-1	NA	TGCAGTGCTCCACCAGCTTTTTCGAGCTCTGGAAACACCATATATTTT	CSAPPAFSSSGNTIYF
TRBJ2-1	NA	13	TRBV7-9	few	TGTGCCAGCAGCTTAATGTCTAACAATGAGCAGTTCTTC	CASSLMSNNEQFF
TRBJ2-5	NA	13	TRBV7-7	many	TGTGCCAGCAGCTCCGGACACCAAGAGACCCAGTACTTC	CASSSGHQETQYF
TRBJ2-3	TRBD2	15	TRBV12-3/TRBV12-4	many	TGTGCCAGCAGTTCGACTAGCGGGGGTGCAGATACGCAGTATTTT	CASSSTSGGADTQYF
TRBJ2-1	TRBD2	14	TRBV7-3	few	TGTGCCAGCAGCTCCGGCTTAGCGGGGGGCGAGCAGTTCTTC	CASSSGLAGGEQFF
TRBJ2-3	NA	16	TRBV5-1	NA	TGCGCCAGCAGCTTGGCCCCTCTCGTATCCACAGATACGCAGTATTTT	CASSLAPLVSTDTQYF
TRBJ1-2	NA	15	TRBV7-2	few	TGTGCCAGCAGCTTAGTGGGTGGGACGGCCCTGGGCTACACCTTC	CASSLVGGTALGYTF
TRBJ1-4	TRBD1	15	TRBV7-9	few	TGTGCCAGCAGCTTTTCCGGGACAGGGGATGAAAAACTGTTTTTT	CASSFSGTGDEKLFF
TRBJ1-2	NA	11	TRBV20-1	few	TGCAGTGCGGCACAGGACTATGGCTACACCTTC	CSAAQDYGYTF
TRBJ2-5	NA	14	TRBV12-3/TRBV12-4	few	TGTGCCAGCAGCCCATCCCCCTGGGGAGAGACCCAGTACTTC	CASSPSPWGETQYF
TRBJ1-6	TRBD1	17	TRBV30	NA	TGTGCCGTGGAGGGGGACAGACTGAGCTCCTATAATTCACCCCTCCACTTT	CAVEGDRLSSYNSPLHF
TRBJ1-2	NA	17	TRBV5-1	NA	TGCGCCAGCAGCGACCATGACACCGGGACACCAAACTATGGCTACACCTTC	CASSDHDTGTPNYGYTF
TRBJ2-1	NA	12	TRBV10-2	few	TGCGCCAGCAGTGAGGCCAACCATGAGCAGTTCTTC	CASSEANHEQFF
TRBJ2-5	NA	16	TRBV4-3	many	TGCGCCAGCAGCCAAGATCCGGACGGGCTAGGGGAGACCCAGTACTTC	CASSQDPDGLGETQYF